This T cell receptor (beta chain) emerged from a study of response to subunit inactivated influenza vaccine. One entry per CDR3 protein, called by TCRdb with MiXCR from the RT-PCR reads. The top ten hold around 1.8% of the sample, which has 450,000 to 550,000 distinct CDR3 sequences, 25% seen once. Whole-study results and caveats: Every seasonal influenza vaccination brings in few new T cells, the authors suggested.

With respect to this clonotype: Its antigen is not known.

Germline V lookup: CDR1 MNHEY, CDR2 SVGEGT. V shed 6 bases and J 10 bases; nucleotides not matched to a gene: 12. The CDR3 runs 14 residues. The chain uses TRBV6-2 or TRBV6-3 and TRBJ2-3, with 8 bases matching TRBD2. The material sequenced was CD4+ T cells sorted from PBMCs, taken approximately 5 days after vaccination. This TCR derives from a man aged 50 or older who received an inactivated influenza vaccine. This CDR3 is CASRSAGASYAQYF. The CDR3, as DNA: TGTGCCAGCAGATCAGCGGGGGCCTCCTATGCGCAGTATTTT.